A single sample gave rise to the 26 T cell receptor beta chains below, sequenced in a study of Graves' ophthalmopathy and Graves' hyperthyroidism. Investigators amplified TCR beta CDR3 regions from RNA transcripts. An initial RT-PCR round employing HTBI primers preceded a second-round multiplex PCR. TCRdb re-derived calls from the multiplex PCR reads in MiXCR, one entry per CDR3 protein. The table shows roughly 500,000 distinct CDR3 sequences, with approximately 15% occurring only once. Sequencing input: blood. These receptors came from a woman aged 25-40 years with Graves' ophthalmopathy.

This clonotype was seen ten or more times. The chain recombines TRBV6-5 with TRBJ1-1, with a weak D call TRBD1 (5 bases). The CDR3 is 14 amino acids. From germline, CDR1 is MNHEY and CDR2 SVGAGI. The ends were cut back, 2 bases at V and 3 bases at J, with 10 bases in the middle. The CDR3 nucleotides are TGTGCCAGCAGTTACCGGGGCTGGGACACTGAAGCTTTCTTT. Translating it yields CASSYRGWDTEAFF.

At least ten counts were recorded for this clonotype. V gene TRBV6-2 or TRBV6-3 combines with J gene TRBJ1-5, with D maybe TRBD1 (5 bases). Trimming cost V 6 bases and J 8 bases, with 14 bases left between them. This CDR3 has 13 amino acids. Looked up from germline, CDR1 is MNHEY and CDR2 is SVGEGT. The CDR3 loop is CASRRDGKKPQHF. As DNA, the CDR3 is TGTGCCAGCAGACGGGACGGAAAAAAGCCCCAGCATTTT.

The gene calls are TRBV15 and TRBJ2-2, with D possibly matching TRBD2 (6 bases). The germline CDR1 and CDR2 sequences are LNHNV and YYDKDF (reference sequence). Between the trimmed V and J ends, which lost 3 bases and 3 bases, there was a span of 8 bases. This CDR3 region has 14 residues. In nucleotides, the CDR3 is TGTGCCACCAGCAGGGACTACTACACCGGGGAGCTGTTTTTT. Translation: CATSRDYYTGELFF. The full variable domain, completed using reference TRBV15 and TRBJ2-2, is DAMVIQNPRYQVTQFGKPVTLSCSQTLNHNVMYWYQQKSSQAPKLLFHYYDKDFNNEADTPDNFQSRRPNTSFCFLDIRSPGLGDTAMYLCATSRDYYTGELFFGEGSRLTVL.

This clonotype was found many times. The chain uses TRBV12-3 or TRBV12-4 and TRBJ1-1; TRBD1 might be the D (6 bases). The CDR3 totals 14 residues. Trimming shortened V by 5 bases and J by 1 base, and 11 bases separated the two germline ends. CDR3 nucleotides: TGTGCCAGCAGTCCTCAGGGGAGGAACACTGAAGCTTTCTTT. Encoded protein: CASSPQGRNTEAFF.

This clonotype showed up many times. The CDR3 DNA is TGTGCCAGCACTGGGACTAGCGGGCCCTACGAGCAGTACTTC. Its protein is CASTGTSGPYEQYF. The chain is built from TRBV12-3 or TRBV12-4 and TRBJ2-7; 12 bases map to TRBD2. The CDR3 covers 14 residues. The junction had 3 bases not matched to a gene; V was cut back by 7 bases and J by 2 bases.

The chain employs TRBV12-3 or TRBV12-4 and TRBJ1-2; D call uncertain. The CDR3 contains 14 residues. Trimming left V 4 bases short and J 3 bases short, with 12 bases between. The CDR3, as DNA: TGTGCCAGCAGTTCGGGATTCCTGTACTATGGCTACACCTTC. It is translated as CASSSGFLYYGYTF.

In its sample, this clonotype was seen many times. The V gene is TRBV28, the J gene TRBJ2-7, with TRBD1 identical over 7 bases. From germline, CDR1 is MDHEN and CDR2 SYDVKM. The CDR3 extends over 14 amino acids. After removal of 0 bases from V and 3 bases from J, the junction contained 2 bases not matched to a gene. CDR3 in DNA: TGTGCCAGCAGTTTATGGGACAGGCTCTACGAGCAGTACTTC. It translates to CASSLWDRLYEQYF.

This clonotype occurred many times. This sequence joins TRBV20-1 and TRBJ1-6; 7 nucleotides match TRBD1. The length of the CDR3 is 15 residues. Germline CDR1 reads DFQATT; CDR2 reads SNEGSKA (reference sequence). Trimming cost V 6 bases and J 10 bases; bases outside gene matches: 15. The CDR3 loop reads CSARTGPSHRSPLHF. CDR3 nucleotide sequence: TGCAGTGCAAGGACAGGCCCGTCGCATAGGTCACCCCTCCACTTT.

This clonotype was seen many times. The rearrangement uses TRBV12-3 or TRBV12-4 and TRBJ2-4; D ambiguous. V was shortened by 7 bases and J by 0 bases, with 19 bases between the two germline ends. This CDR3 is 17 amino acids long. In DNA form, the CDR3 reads TGTGCCAGCACCTTCTACGGTGCAGAACTAGCCAAAAACATTCAGTACTTC. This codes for CASTFYGAELAKNIQYF.

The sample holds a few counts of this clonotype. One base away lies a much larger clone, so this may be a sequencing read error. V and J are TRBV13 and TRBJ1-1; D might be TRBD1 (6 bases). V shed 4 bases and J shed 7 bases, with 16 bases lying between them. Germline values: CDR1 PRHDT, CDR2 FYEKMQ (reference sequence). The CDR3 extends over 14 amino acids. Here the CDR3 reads CASSSRGFYIEAFF. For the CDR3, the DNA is TGTGCCAGCAGCTCAAGGGGGTTCTACATTGAAGCTTTCTTT.

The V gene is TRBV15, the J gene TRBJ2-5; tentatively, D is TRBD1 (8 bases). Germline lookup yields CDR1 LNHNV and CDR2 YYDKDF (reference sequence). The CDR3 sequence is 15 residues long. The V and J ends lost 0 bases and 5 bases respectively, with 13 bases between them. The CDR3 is CATSRDRGRGETQYF. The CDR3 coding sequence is TGTGCCACCAGCAGAGACAGGGGGCGGGGGGAGACCCAGTACTTC.

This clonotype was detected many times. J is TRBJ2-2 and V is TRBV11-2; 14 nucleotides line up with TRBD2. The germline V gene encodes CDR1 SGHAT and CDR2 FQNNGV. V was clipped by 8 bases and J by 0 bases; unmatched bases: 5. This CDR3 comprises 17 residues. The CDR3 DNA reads TGTGCCAGCCCCCGACTAGCGGGAGGGCCGAACACCGGGGAGCTGTTTTTT. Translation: CASPRLAGGPNTGELFF.

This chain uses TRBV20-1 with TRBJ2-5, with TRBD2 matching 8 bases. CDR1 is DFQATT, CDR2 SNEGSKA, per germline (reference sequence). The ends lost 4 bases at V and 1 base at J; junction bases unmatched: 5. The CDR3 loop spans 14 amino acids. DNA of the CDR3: TGCAGTGCTAATCCCGGGAGGGCCCAAGAGACCCAGTACTTC. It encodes CSANPGRAQETQYF.

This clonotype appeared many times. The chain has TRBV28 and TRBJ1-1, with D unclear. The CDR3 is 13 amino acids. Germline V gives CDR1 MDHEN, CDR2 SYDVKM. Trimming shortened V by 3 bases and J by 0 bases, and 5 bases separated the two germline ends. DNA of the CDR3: TGTGCCAGCAGTTTCCCCCTGAACACTGAAGCTTTCTTT. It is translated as CASSFPLNTEAFF.

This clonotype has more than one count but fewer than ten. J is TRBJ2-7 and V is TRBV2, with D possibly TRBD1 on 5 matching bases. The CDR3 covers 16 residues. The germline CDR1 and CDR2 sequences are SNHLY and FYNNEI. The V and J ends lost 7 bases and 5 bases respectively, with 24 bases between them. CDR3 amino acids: CASNMRQILLGNEQYF. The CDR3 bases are TGTGCCAGCAACATGAGACAGATATTGTTGGGGAACGAGCAGTACTTC.

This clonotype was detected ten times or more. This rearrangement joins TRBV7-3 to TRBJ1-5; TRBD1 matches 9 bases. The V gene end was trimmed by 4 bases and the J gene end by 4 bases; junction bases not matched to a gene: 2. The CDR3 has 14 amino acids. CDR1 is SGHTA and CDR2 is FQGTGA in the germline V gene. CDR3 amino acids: CASSWGQGNQPQHF. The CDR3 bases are TGTGCCAGCAGCTGGGGACAGGGTAATCAGCCCCAGCATTTT.

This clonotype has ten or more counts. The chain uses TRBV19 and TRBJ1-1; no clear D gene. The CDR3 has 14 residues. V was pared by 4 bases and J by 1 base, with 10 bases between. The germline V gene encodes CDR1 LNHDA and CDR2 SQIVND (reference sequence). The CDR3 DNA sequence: TGTGCCAGTAGTACACCGCAGAGGAACACTGAAGCTTTCTTT. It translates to CASSTPQRNTEAFF.

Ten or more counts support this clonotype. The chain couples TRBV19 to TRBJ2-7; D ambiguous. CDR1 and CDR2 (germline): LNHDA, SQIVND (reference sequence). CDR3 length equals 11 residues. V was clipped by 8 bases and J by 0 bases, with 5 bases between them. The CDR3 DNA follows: TGTGCCAGTTGGAGCTCCTACGAGCAGTACTTC. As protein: CASWSSYEQYF.

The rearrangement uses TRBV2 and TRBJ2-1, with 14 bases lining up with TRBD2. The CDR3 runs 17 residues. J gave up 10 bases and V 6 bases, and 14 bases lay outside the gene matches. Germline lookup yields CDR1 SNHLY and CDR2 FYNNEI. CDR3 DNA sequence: TGTGCCAGCAGGCTATTTAGGACTAGCGGGGGGTTTAGGGAGCAGTTCTTC. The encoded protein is CASRLFRTSGGFREQFF. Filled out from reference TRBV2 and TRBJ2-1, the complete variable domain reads EPEVTQTPSHQVTQMGQEVILRCVPISNHLYFYWYRQILGQKVEFLVSFYNNEISEKSEIFDDQFSVERPDGSNFTLKIRSTKLEDSAMYFCASRLFRTSGGFREQFFGPGTRLTVL.

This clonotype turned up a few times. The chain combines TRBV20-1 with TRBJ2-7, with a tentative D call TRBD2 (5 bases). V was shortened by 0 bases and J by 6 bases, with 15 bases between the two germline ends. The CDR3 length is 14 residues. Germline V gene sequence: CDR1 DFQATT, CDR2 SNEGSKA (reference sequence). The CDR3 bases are TGCAGTGCTAGAGACCTCCGGGAACAAAGCGAGCAGTACTTC. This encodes CSARDLREQSEQYF.

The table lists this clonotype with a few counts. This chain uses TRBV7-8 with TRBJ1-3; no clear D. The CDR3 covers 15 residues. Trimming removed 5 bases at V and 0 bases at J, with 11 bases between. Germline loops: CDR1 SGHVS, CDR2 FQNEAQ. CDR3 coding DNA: TGTGCCAGCAGCAAGGAACTGGTCTCTGGAAACACCATATATTTT. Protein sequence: CASSKELVSGNTIYF.

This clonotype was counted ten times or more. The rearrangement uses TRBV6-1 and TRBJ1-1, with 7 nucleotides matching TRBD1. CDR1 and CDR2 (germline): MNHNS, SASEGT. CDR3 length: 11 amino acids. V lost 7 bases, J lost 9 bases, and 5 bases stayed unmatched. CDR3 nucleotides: TGTGCCAGCACTCAGGGACAGAAAGCTTTCTTT. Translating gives CASTQGQKAFF.

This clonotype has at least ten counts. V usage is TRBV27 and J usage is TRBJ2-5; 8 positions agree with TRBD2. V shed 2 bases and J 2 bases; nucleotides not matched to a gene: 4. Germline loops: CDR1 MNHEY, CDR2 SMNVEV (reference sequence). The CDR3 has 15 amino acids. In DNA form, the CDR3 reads TGTGCCAGCAGTTTAGGTAGCGGGGAACAAGAGACCCAGTACTTC. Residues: CASSLGSGEQETQYF.

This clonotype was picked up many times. This CDR3 is CASSLLKGPSSGNTIYF. In nucleotides, the CDR3 is TGTGCCAGCAGTTTACTAAAAGGTCCGAGCTCTGGAAACACCATATATTTT. The rearrangement joins TRBV28 to TRBJ1-3; D unresolved. Trimming took off 2 bases at V and 0 bases at J, with 14 bases between the two ends. Per germline, CDR1 MDHEN and CDR2 SYDVKM. The CDR3 extends over 17 amino acids. The variable domain in full, completed from reference TRBV28 and TRBJ1-3, reads DVKVTQSSRYLVKRTGEKVFLECVQDMDHENMFWYRQDPGLGLRLIYFSYDVKMKEKGDIPEGYSVSREKKERFSLILESASTNQTSMYLCASSLLKGPSSGNTIYFGEGSWLTVV.

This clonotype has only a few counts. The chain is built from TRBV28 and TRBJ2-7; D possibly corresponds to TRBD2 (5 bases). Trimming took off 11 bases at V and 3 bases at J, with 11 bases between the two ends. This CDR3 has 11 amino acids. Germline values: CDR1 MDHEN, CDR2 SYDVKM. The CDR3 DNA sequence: TGTGCCGCGGACCGGGACTACGAGCAGTACTTC. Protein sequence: CAADRDYEQYF.

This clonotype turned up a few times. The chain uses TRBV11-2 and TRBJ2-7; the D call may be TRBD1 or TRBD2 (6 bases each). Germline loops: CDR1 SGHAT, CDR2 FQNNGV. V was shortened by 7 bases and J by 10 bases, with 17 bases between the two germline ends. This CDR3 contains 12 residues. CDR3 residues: CASTRGTRSQYF. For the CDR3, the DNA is TGTGCCAGCACCCGCGGGACAAGGAGTCAGTACTTC.